These 25 T cell receptor beta chains originate from one sample sequenced in a study of human T cells and chemical hapten exposure. Via MiXCR, TCRdb re-called the RACE reads, giving one row per CDR3 protein. This table has over 100,000 distinct CDR3 sequences, roughly 10% appearing once. Stated time point: patch test 2, 6 weeks after DPC sensitization. The sample's treatment: therapeutic diphenylcyclopropenone sensitization with weekly scalp DPC. This specimen consisted of whole blood, obtained in connection with sensitization to the hapten diphenylcyclopropenone (DPC). The receptor source for this set is a woman between 35 and 50 years old with alopecia areata. Some clones in this sample may be carry-over from other donors' samples.

In this sample, this clonotype turned up many times. Here the CDR3 DNA reads TGTGCCAGCAGCTTTCTTAACGGGGTGAGGGAAGCTTTCTTT. Translated: CASSFLNGVREAFF. This sequence joins TRBV7-2 and TRBJ1-1; the D is unclear. The V end was cut by 3 bases, the J end by 8 bases, with 16 bases between. The CDR3 contains 14 residues. The germline V gene encodes CDR1 SGHTA and CDR2 FQGNSA.

This clonotype appeared many times. The chain has TRBV12-3 or TRBV12-4 and TRBJ1-5; 8 bases are a match to TRBD1. Losses at the gene ends were 2 bases for V and 3 bases for J; bases not matched to a gene: 3. The CDR3 sequence is 15 residues long. CDR3 nucleotide sequence: TGTGCCAGCAGTTTAATGCAGGGGGCCAATCAGCCCCAGCATTTT. Its protein product is CASSLMQGANQPQHF.

This clonotype was seen at least ten times. The V gene is TRBV19, the J gene TRBJ1-2, with D perhaps TRBD1 (5 bases). V shed 6 bases and J shed 8 bases, with 19 bases lying between them. Germline loops: CDR1 LNHDA, CDR2 SQIVND (reference sequence). The CDR3 consists of 14 residues. The CDR3 region has the DNA TGTGCCAGTAGGGAGGCAGGGAAGGTGTACGGCTACACCTTC. It codes for CASREAGKVYGYTF.

This clonotype was observed a few times. The CDR3 bases are TGTGCCAGCAGTTACGGGGGGGCTAAGCCAAATGAGCAGTTCTTC. Amino acid sequence: CASSYGGAKPNEQFF. The chain is built from TRBV6-2 or TRBV6-3 and TRBJ2-1, with TRBD2 as a possible D gene (7 bases). Germline CDR1 is MNHEY and CDR2 is SVGEGT. The CDR3 loop spans 15 amino acids. V lost 2 bases and J 7 bases, leaving 15 bases between the germline ends.

The chain links TRBV6-5 to TRBJ2-7; D may be TRBD2 (5 bases). Germline CDR1 is MNHEY and CDR2 is SVGAGI. The length of the CDR3 is 15 residues. V was shortened by 6 bases and J by 3 bases, with 18 bases between the two germline ends. DNA of the CDR3: TGTGCCAGCAGACGCGCCAGCCCAGCGGTCTACGAGCAGTACTTC. Translated: CASRRASPAVYEQYF.

CDR3 in amino acids: CASRRSGTGGNYGYTF. The CDR3 region has the DNA TGTGCCAGCAGGCGCTCCGGGACAGGGGGCAACTATGGCTACACCTTC. The chain combines TRBV6-2 or TRBV6-3 with TRBJ1-2; 12 positions agree with TRBD1. V shed 6 bases, J shed 2 bases, and the junction held 7 bases outside the gene matches. The CDR3 runs 16 residues. The germline CDR1 and CDR2 sequences are MNHEY and SVGEGT.

V gene TRBV6-2 or TRBV6-3 combines with J gene TRBJ1-2, with TRBD1 as a possible D gene (6 bases). Germline values: CDR1 MNHEY, CDR2 SVGEGT. The CDR3 has 13 amino acids. The germline V and J ends were trimmed by 6 bases and 4 bases, with 12 bases remaining between them. This chain's CDR3 is CASRPTGFYGYTF. The CDR3 nucleotides read TGTGCCAGCAGACCAACAGGGTTCTATGGCTACACCTTC.

This clonotype was counted at least ten times. V is TRBV12-3 or TRBV12-4 and J is TRBJ2-1; D unresolved. The V gene lost 6 bases and the J gene lost 1 base, with 4 bases spanning the gap. The CDR3 is 12 residues long. CDR3 loop: CASRGSYNEQFF. CDR3 nucleotide sequence: TGTGCCAGCAGGGGTTCCTACAATGAGCAGTTCTTC.

This clonotype came up a few times. The chain carries TRBV6-2 or TRBV6-3 and TRBJ2-7; the match to TRBD1 covers 8 bases. Losses at the gene ends were 6 bases for V and 0 bases for J; bases not matched to a gene: 4. The CDR3 spans 14 residues. CDR1 is MNHEY and CDR2 is SVGEGT in the germline V gene. The CDR3 DNA reads as TGTGCCAGCAGACAAACAGGGGGCTCCTACGAGCAGTACTTC. Protein product: CASRQTGGSYEQYF.

This sequence joins TRBV11-1 and TRBJ2-3; TRBD2 aligns across 9 bases. Per the germline V gene, CDR1 is SGHAT and CDR2 is FQDESV (reference sequence). The CDR3 runs 17 residues. V shed 2 bases and J 3 bases; nucleotides not matched to a gene: 9. The CDR3 bases are TGTGCCAGCAGCTTACGGGGACTAGCCAAACCTACAGATACGCAGTATTTT. This sequence encodes CASSLRGLAKPTDTQYF. Full variable domain (rest looked up from reference TRBV11-1 and TRBJ2-3): EAEVAQSPRYKITEKSQAVAFWCDPISGHATLYWYRQILGQGPELLVQFQDESVVDDSQLPKDRFSAERLKGVDSTLKIQPAELGDSAMYLCASSLRGLAKPTDTQYFGPGTRLTVL.

In its sample, this clonotype was seen many times. This CDR3 is CASSQIVSSGSTDTQYF. The CDR3 region has the DNA TGTGCCAGCAGCCAAATCGTCAGTAGCGGTAGCACAGATACGCAGTATTTT. J is TRBJ2-3 and V is TRBV14, with a possible D match to TRBD2 (6 bases). Germline CDR1 SGHDN, CDR2 FVKESK. The length of the CDR3 is 17 residues. V lost 2 bases to trimming and J lost 0 bases, with 15 bases between them. Full variable domain (outside the CDR3, taken from reference TRBV14 and TRBJ2-3): EAGVTQFPSHSVIEKGQTVTLRCDPISGHDNLYWYRRVMGKEIKFLLHFVKESKQDESGMPNNRFLAERTGGTYSTLKVQPAELEDSGVYFCASSQIVSSGSTDTQYFGPGTRLTVL.

This clonotype was picked up a small number of times. The CDR3 loop reads CASSSGWQGQFANYGYTF. The CDR3 DNA reads as TGTGCCAGCAGTTCAGGTTGGCAGGGCCAATTTGCTAACTATGGCTACACCTTC. V and J are TRBV28 and TRBJ1-2; D may be TRBD1 (5 bases). Germline values: CDR1 MDHEN, CDR2 SYDVKM. The CDR3 length is 18 residues. Trimming stripped 4 bases from V and 0 bases from J, with 21 bases between.

This clonotype showed up many times. The CDR3 sequence: CASSRDRTHEKLFF. The DNA of the CDR3 is TGTGCCAGCAGCCGGGACAGGACCCATGAAAAACTGTTTTTT. The chain recombines TRBV7-9 with TRBJ1-4, with 8 positions matching TRBD1. The CDR3 runs to 14 residues. Per the germline V gene, CDR1 is SEHNR and CDR2 is FQNEAQ (reference sequence). After removal of 5 bases from V and 6 bases from J, the junction contained 5 bases not matched to a gene.

This clonotype was detected only a few times. The rearrangement joins TRBV6-2 or TRBV6-3 to TRBJ1-5; D remains ambiguous. Germline-derived CDR1 and CDR2 are MNHEY and SVGEGT. The CDR3 spans 14 residues. With 5 bases removed from V and 5 bases from J, the gap between germline ends came to 13 bases. The CDR3 loop is CASSPISTDQPQHF. Here the CDR3 DNA reads TGTGCCAGCAGTCCGATCTCCACGGATCAGCCCCAGCATTTT.

The genes are TRBV18 and TRBJ1-2, with 7 bases lining up with TRBD1. Germline lookup yields CDR1 KGHSH and CDR2 LQKENI. The trim removed 2 bases at V and 8 bases at J, leaving 8 bases unmatched. The CDR3 has 14 amino acids. The CDR3, as DNA: TGTGCCAGCTCACCAGCGGAGGGGGCGCGAGGCTACACCTTC. Amino acids: CASSPAEGARGYTF. The full variable domain, completed using reference TRBV18 and TRBJ1-2, is NAGVMQNPRHLVRRRGQEARLRCSPMKGHSHVYWYRQLPEEGLKFMVYLQKENIIDESGMPKERFSAEFPKEGPSILRIQQVVRGDSAAYFCASSPAEGARGYTFGSGTRLTVV.

The V call is TRBV10-3, the J call TRBJ1-3; D is uncertain. Germline V gene lookup returns CDR1 ENHRY and CDR2 SYGVKD. Trimming cost V 10 bases and J 2 bases, with 9 bases left between them. The CDR3 contains 12 residues. The DNA of the CDR3 is TGTGCCACCACGCAGCCTGGAAACACCATATATTTT. As protein: CATTQPGNTIYF.

The gene calls are TRBV15 and TRBJ2-1, with a weak D call TRBD2 (6 bases). The germline V gene has CDR1 LNHNV and CDR2 YYDKDF (reference sequence). This CDR3 contains 15 residues. V shed 5 bases and J shed 6 bases, with 17 bases lying between them. CDR3 residues: CATSGRRGDVNEQFF. The CDR3 region has the DNA TGTGCCACCAGCGGCAGGAGGGGCGACGTCAATGAGCAGTTCTTC.

This clonotype showed up many times. The CDR3 nucleotides are TGTGCCAGCAGCGGACAGGGGGCGGGGGCCCAGCATTTT. Amino acid sequence: CASSGQGAGAQHF. The rearrangement joins TRBV7-2 to TRBJ1-5; 11 bases are shared with TRBD1. Germline trimming cut 5 bases from V and 11 bases from J; bases unmatched to any gene: 5. The CDR3 length is 13 residues. Germline loops: CDR1 SGHTA, CDR2 FQGNSA.

Only a few counts were recorded for this clonotype. The J gene is TRBJ2-3, the V gene TRBV5-6; D gene unclear. Germline-derived CDR1 and CDR2 are SGHDT and YYEEEE. Trimming shortened V by 6 bases and J by 0 bases, and 11 bases separated the two germline ends. The CDR3 extends over 14 amino acids. The CDR3 sequence: CASNPTGSTDTQYF. The DNA of the CDR3 is TGTGCCAGCAACCCAACCGGGAGCACAGATACGCAGTATTTT. Using reference TRBV5-6 and TRBJ2-3 for the parts outside the CDR3, the full variable domain is DAGVTQSPTHLIKTRGQQVTLRCSPKSGHDTVSWYQQALGQGPQFIFQYYEEEERQRGNFPDRFSGHQFPNYSSELNVNALLLGDSALYLCASNPTGSTDTQYFGPGTRLTVL.

J is TRBJ2-7 and V is TRBV28, with TRBD1 matching 7 bases. The V and J ends lost 11 bases and 0 bases, in that order; junction bases with no gene match: 7. This CDR3 comprises 13 residues. CDR1 MDHEN and CDR2 SYDVKM come from the germline V gene. Here the CDR3 DNA reads TGTGCCCTTAGGGACAGCGACTCCTACGAGCAGTACTTC. The encoded protein is CALRDSDSYEQYF.

There are many counts of this clonotype. The chain employs TRBV3-1 and TRBJ1-1; 8 bases match TRBD1. V gave up 1 base and J gave up 5 bases; unmatched junction bases: 3. This CDR3 is built from 14 residues. Germline V gives CDR1 LGHDT, CDR2 YNNKEL (reference sequence). The CDR3 DNA is TGTGCCAGCAGCCAAGTGACAGGGGCGACTGAAGCTTTCTTT. Encoded protein: CASSQVTGATEAFF. The entire variable domain, with the rest obtained from reference TRBV3-1 and TRBJ1-1, is as follows: DTAVSQTPKYLVTQMGNDKSIKCEQNLGHDTMYWYKQDSKKFLKIMFSYNNKELIINETVPNRFSPKSPDKAHLNLHINSLELGDSAVYFCASSQVTGATEAFFGQGTRLTVV.

The chain is built from TRBV20-1 and TRBJ2-5; D call uncertain. Germline CDR1 DFQATT, CDR2 SNEGSKA (reference sequence). This CDR3 is built from 10 residues. With 6 bases removed from V and 3 bases from J, the gap between germline ends came to 5 bases. DNA of the CDR3: TGCAGTGCGCCGGAAGAGACCCAGTACTTC. This codes for CSAPEETQYF.

The rearrangement links TRBV10-3 to TRBJ2-7; D uncertain. The germline CDR1 and CDR2 sequences are ENHRY and SYGVKD. The CDR3 spans 14 residues. V was clipped by 2 bases and J by 1 base, with 9 bases between them. This CDR3 reads CAISEPSLSYEQYF. CDR3 bases: TGTGCCATCAGTGAGCCCTCATTGTCCTACGAGCAGTACTTC.

The CDR3 bases are TGCGCCAGCAGCCAAGGCCCGGACAGGGGAACTGAAGCTTTCTTT. Encoded protein: CASSQGPDRGTEAFF. The chain recombines TRBV4-1 with TRBJ1-1; 9 nucleotides align to TRBD1. The CDR3 runs to 15 residues. V was pared by 1 base and J by 5 bases, with 5 bases of the junction left unmatched. Per germline, CDR1 MGHRA and CDR2 YSYEKL.

In its sample, this clonotype was seen many times. The chain employs TRBV4-2 and TRBJ2-7; TRBD2 matches at 9 bases. The CDR3 runs 16 residues. Looked up from germline, CDR1 is LGHNA and CDR2 is YNFKEQ. J was trimmed by 4 bases and V by 3 bases; bases with no gene match: 10. The CDR3 DNA reads as TGTGCCAGCAGCCACCCCCGGGGTAGCGGGGGATACGAGCAGTACTTC. Amino acid sequence: CASSHPRGSGGYEQYF.